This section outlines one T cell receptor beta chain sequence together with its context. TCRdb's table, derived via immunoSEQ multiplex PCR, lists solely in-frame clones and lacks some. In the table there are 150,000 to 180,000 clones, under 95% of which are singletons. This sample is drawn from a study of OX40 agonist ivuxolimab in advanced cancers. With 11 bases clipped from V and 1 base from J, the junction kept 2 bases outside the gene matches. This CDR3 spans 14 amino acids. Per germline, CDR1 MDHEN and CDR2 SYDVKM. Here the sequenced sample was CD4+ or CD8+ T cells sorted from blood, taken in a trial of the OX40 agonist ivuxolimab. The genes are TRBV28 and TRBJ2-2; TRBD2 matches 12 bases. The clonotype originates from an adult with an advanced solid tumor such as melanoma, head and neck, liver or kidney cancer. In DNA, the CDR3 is TGTGCCGGACTAGCGGGAAAGAACACCGGGGAGCTGTTTTTT. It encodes CAGLAGKNTGELFF.